Shown below are 3 T cell receptor beta chains from a single sample sequenced in a study of cytomegalovirus exposure and HLA in healthy donors. The PCR used 60 Vbeta and 13 Jbeta primers. The repertoire was sequenced with immunoSEQ multiplex PCR; TCRdb's copy has only in-frame clones and lacks some. The listing records 55,000 or so clones. Sequencing used PBMCs. Receptors originate from a woman aged 50 to 60 in good health and CMV-seropositive.

This chain connects TRBV4-3 to TRBJ1-2; D is uncertain. The V and J ends lost 0 bases and 0 bases respectively, with 8 bases between them. CDR1 and CDR2 from the germline V gene are LGHNA and YSLEER. The CDR3 length is 15 residues. The CDR3 loop reads CASSQDVTANYGYTF. In nucleotides, the CDR3 is TGCGCCAGCAGCCAAGATGTCACAGCTAACTATGGCTACACCTTC.

This sequence joins TRBV19 and TRBJ2-7, with 10 nucleotides matching TRBD1. This CDR3 spans 15 amino acids. The trim removed 4 bases at V and 3 bases at J, leaving 6 bases unmatched. Germline V CDR1 and CDR2: LNHDA, SQIVND (reference sequence). The CDR3 sequence is CASSKGTGEGYEQYF. Here the CDR3 DNA reads TGTGCCAGTAGTAAAGGGACAGGGGAAGGCTACGAGCAGTACTTC. The variable domain in full, with the rest retrieved from reference TRBV19 and TRBJ2-7, is DGGITQSPKYLFRKEGQNVTLSCEQNLNHDAMYWYRQDPGQGLRLIYYSQIVNDFQKGDIAEGYSVSREKKESFPLTVTSAQKNPTAFYLCASSKGTGEGYEQYFGPGTRLTVT.

This chain connects TRBV18 to TRBJ2-2; the D gene is possibly TRBD1 (5 bases). Trimming took 1 base from V and 0 from J, leaving 15 bases between them. There are 18 residues in the CDR3. Germline V gene lookup returns CDR1 KGHSH and CDR2 LQKENI. CDR3 nucleotides: TGTGCCAGCTCACCACGCATTAGACAGACATCGAACACCGGGGAGCTGTTTTTT. It specifies CASSPRIRQTSNTGELFF.